The 27 T cell receptor beta chains below were found in one sample sequenced in a study of tumor-infiltrating lymphocytes in oesophageal squamous cell carcinoma. Via MiXCR, TCRdb re-called the PCR reads, giving one row per CDR3 protein. In the table there are 8,500 to 11,000 distinct CDR3 sequences, about 60% of which are singletons. The sample consisted of esophageal tumor tissue. These receptors all come from a female donor with esophageal squamous cell carcinoma.

This rearrangement joins TRBV7-8 to TRBJ2-1; the D gene could be TRBD1 or TRBD2 (7 bases each). The CDR3 has 16 amino acids. Germline CDR1 is SGHVS and CDR2 is FQNEAQ. Trimming removed 5 bases from V and 8 bases from J, with 22 bases in between. The CDR3 nucleotides are TGTGCCAGCAGCCCCTCAGGGGGGGCCGGAGACTATGAGCAGTTCTTC. This codes for CASSPSGGAGDYEQFF.

The rearrangement joins TRBV7-2 to TRBJ2-5; 7 bases line up with TRBD2. Per the germline V gene, CDR1 is SGHTA and CDR2 is FQGNSA. The CDR3 totals 17 residues. V gave up 2 bases and J gave up 2 bases; unmatched junction bases: 11. The CDR3 DNA is TGTGCCAGCAGCTTAAGCGCCCCTGGGGGAGGGCAAGAGACCCAGTACTTC. This translates into CASSLSAPGGGQETQYF.

This clonotype was counted only a few times. The chain employs TRBV28 and TRBJ2-1, with a possible D match to TRBD2 (7 bases). This CDR3 region has 17 residues. The ends were cut back, 3 bases at V and 0 bases at J, with 15 bases in the middle. From germline, CDR1 is MDHEN and CDR2 SYDVKM. The CDR3 sequence is CASSLGGEGGSYNEQFF. The CDR3 DNA is TGTGCCAGCAGTTTGGGGGGGGAGGGGGGCTCCTACAATGAGCAGTTCTTC.

Many counts were recorded for this clonotype. A much larger clone lies one base from this, so it may be a read error. This chain connects TRBV4-2 to TRBJ2-1; D is unclear. Matching the DNA end better, TRBJ2-7 makes the J call doubtful. The CDR3 covers 12 residues. Germline values: CDR1 LGHNA, CDR2 YNFKEQ. The CDR3 DNA reads as TGTGCCAGCAGCCATCGAGACAATGAGCAGTACTTC. Amino acids: CASSHRDNEQYF.

This chain connects TRBV7-2 to TRBJ2-5, with 7 bases fitting TRBD1. Judging by the DNA end, TRBJ2-1 fits better; the J call may be wrong. This CDR3 contains 13 residues. CDR1 is SGHTA and CDR2 is FQGNSA in the germline V gene. CDR3 loop: CASSLTGQETQFF. The CDR3 region has the DNA TGTGCCAGCAGCCTGACAGGGCAAGAGACCCAGTTCTTC.

The rearrangement joins TRBV18 to TRBJ2-1; D remains ambiguous. This CDR3 is 17 amino acids long. Trimming took off 3 bases at V and 0 bases at J, with 15 bases between the two ends. Looked up from germline, CDR1 is KGHSH and CDR2 is LQKENI. CDR3: CASSPLKGMSSYNEQFF. The CDR3 region has the DNA TGTGCCAGCTCACCCTTAAAAGGAATGAGCTCCTACAATGAGCAGTTCTTC.

This clonotype is deemed medium-sized. The chain is built from TRBV10-2 and TRBJ2-3; weak D call: TRBD2 (5 bases). CDR3 length: 15 residues. V lost 3 bases, J lost 1 base, and 11 bases lay in between. In germline, CDR1 is WSHSY, CDR2 SAAADI. The CDR3 region has the DNA TGCGCCAGCAGTGAATCGGGGTCTCGCACAGATACGCAGTATTTT. The encoded protein is CASSESGSRTDTQYF.

The V and J genes are TRBV28 and TRBJ2-5, with D possibly TRBD1 on 5 matching bases. V lost 5 bases to trimming and J lost 2 bases, with 12 bases between them. This CDR3 is 14 amino acids long. CDR1 and CDR2 from the germline V gene are MDHEN and SYDVKM. CDR3 in amino acids: CASSRLDRQETQYF. Written as DNA, the CDR3 is TGTGCCAGCAGTAGATTAGACAGACAAGAGACCCAGTACTTC.

The chain links TRBV6-6 to TRBJ2-1; D is unresolved. Trimming shortened V by 5 bases and J by 8 bases, and 13 bases separated the two germline ends. Germline-derived CDR1 and CDR2 are MNHNY and SVGAGI (reference sequence). The CDR3 spans 13 residues. The CDR3 DNA reads as TGTGCCAGCAGTCCTAGACCCATGGATGAGCAGTTCTTC. Translated: CASSPRPMDEQFF.

The chain uses TRBV12-3 or TRBV12-4 and TRBJ2-4; D assignment may be TRBD1 or TRBD2 (6 bases each). The better agreement between TRBJ2-7 and the DNA end casts doubt on the J call. The CDR3 is 15 residues long. The CDR3 DNA sequence: TGTGCCAGCAGTTTATTCCGGGGGCGAAGCTACGAGCAGTACTTC. Protein product: CASSLFRGRSYEQYF.

Many counts were recorded for this clonotype. J is TRBJ2-7 and V is TRBV7-3; the match to TRBD1 covers 7 bases. Germline V gene lookup returns CDR1 SGHTA and CDR2 FQGTGA. After removal of 5 bases from V and 2 bases from J, the junction contained 9 bases not matched to a gene. The CDR3 is 15 amino acids. Written as DNA, the CDR3 is TGTGCCAGCAGCCTGAATCCCGGGACAGCCTACGAGCAGTACTTC. The encoded protein is CASSLNPGTAYEQYF.

In DNA, the CDR3 is TGTGCCAGCACCATCGGGGGGACTTACAATGAGCAGTTCTTC. Translation gives CASTIGGTYNEQFF. J is TRBJ2-1 and V is TRBV7-9, with 7 bases lining up with TRBD2. Germline V gene lookup returns CDR1 SEHNR and CDR2 FQNEAQ (reference sequence). Germline trimming cut 7 bases from V and 4 bases from J; bases unmatched to any gene: 7. This CDR3 is built from 14 residues.

The genes are TRBV5-1 and TRBJ2-4, with D hard to call. V shed 4 bases and J shed 6 bases, with 14 bases lying between them. The CDR3 sequence is 14 residues long. Germline V gives CDR1 SGHRS, CDR2 YFSETQ. CDR3 nucleotides: TGCGCCAGCAGCACGGACCGGGTTCCAAACATTCAGTACTTC. Amino acid sequence: CASSTDRVPNIQYF.

Concerning this clonotype itself: This is likely a read error, given that the CDR3 carries no conserved phenylalanine or tryptophan at its end. The chain employs TRBV28 and TRBJ2-1; 7 positions match TRBD2. The CDR3 totals 13 residues. Germline trimming cut 7 bases from V and 4 bases from J; bases unmatched to any gene: 4. Germline V gene data show CDR1 as MDHEN and CDR2 as SYDVKM. The CDR3 loop reads CASTPGGYNEQFL. CDR3 nucleotide sequence: TGTGCCAGCACCCCGGGGGGATACAATGAGCAGTTCTTA.

This clonotype has more than one count but fewer than ten. The chain has TRBV6-6 and TRBJ1-2; no clear D gene. The CDR3 spans 17 residues. Trimming stripped 0 bases from V and 6 bases from J, with 20 bases between. CDR1 is MNHNY and CDR2 is SVGAGI in the germline V gene (reference sequence). The CDR3, as DNA: TGTGCCAGCAGTTACTCGATGGTTTTGGACCCCGGGGATGGCTACACCTTC. Translated: CASSYSMVLDPGDGYTF.

V and J are TRBV7-4 and TRBJ2-2; D ambiguous. This CDR3 is 13 amino acids long. V was trimmed by 1 base and J by 9 bases, leaving 9 bases between them. Germline-derived CDR1 and CDR2 are SGHVT and SQSDAQ. CDR3 nucleotides: TGTGCCAGCAGCTTAGTGGGTGCCCGGGAGCTGTTTTTT. Protein product: CASSLVGARELFF.

This rearrangement joins TRBV28 to TRBJ2-6; 8 bases fit TRBD1. The CDR3 extends over 16 amino acids. Germline values: CDR1 MDHEN, CDR2 SYDVKM. V was pared by 9 bases and J by 0 bases, with 7 bases of the junction left unmatched. CDR3 in amino acids: CASGDRRGSGANVLTF. DNA for the CDR3: TGTGCCAGTGGGGACAGGAGGGGCTCTGGGGCCAACGTCCTGACTTTC. The full variable domain, rest sourced from reference TRBV28 and TRBJ2-6, is DVKVTQSSRYLVKRTGEKVFLECVQDMDHENMFWYRQDPGLGLRLIYFSYDVKMKEKGDIPEGYSVSREKKERFSLILESASTNQTSMYLCASGDRRGSGANVLTFGAGSRLTVL.

This clonotype was observed a handful of times. At one boundary the junction diverges from the germline segment, which might be a read error. The V call is TRBV7-6, the J call TRBJ2-3; D unclear. The CDR3 consists of 15 residues. Germline V gives CDR1 SGHVS, CDR2 FNYEAQ. CDR3 nucleotides: TGTGCCAGCAGCATAGCAGGTTCTAGCACAGATACGCAGTATTTT. It codes for CASSIAGSSTDTQYF.

This rearrangement joins TRBV7-8 to TRBJ2-7, with D maybe TRBD2 (7 bases). Germline CDR1 and CDR2: SGHVS and FQNEAQ. This CDR3 comprises 14 residues. The V gene lost 1 base and the J gene lost 7 bases, with 14 bases spanning the gap. DNA for the CDR3: TGTGCCAGCAGCTTAGTTGGGGGGGGCAGTGAGCAGTACTTC. Amino acid sequence: CASSLVGGGSEQYF.

CDR3 sequence (DNA): TGTGCCAGCAGCCCCATTAGAAACACTGAAGCTTTCTTT. Protein: CASSPIRNTEAFF. This rearrangement joins TRBV7-2 to TRBJ1-1; D gene uncertain. This CDR3 region has 13 residues. The germline gives CDR1 SGHTA, CDR2 FQGNSA. Trimming removed 5 bases at V and 2 bases at J, with 9 bases between.

The J gene is TRBJ2-1, the V gene TRBV27; 7 bases line up with TRBD1. V shed 6 bases, J shed 3 bases, and the junction held 8 bases outside the gene matches. Germline lookup yields CDR1 MNHEY and CDR2 SMNVEV (reference sequence). This CDR3 has 15 amino acids. The CDR3 bases are TGTGCCAGCAGGAACAGGGGTGGGTTCTACAATGAGCAGTTCTTC. Translating gives CASRNRGGFYNEQFF.

The V and J genes are TRBV7-3 and TRBJ2-1; the D gene is possibly TRBD1 (5 bases). The J call may be in error: the DNA end matches TRBJ2-5 better. Germline V gene lookup returns CDR1 SGHTA and CDR2 FQGTGA. This CDR3 has 14 residues. The CDR3 loop is CASSPKGAVETQYF. CDR3 DNA: TGTGCCAGCAGCCCGAAAGGGGCGGTAGAGACCCAGTACTTC.

This clonotype was detected only once. V is TRBV7-2 and J is TRBJ1-1, with TRBD1 matching over 10 bases. The CDR3 spans 14 residues. J gave up 5 bases and V 5 bases, and 5 bases lay outside the gene matches. The germline gives CDR1 SGHTA, CDR2 FQGNSA. The CDR3 sequence: CASSLTGGETEAFF. CDR3 DNA sequence: TGTGCCAGCAGCCTGACAGGGGGCGAGACTGAAGCTTTCTTT.

CDR3 amino acids: CATRLASNTDTQYF. In DNA, the CDR3 is TGTGCCACCAGACTAGCATCTAACACAGATACGCAGTATTTT. The chain uses TRBV7-2 and TRBJ2-3, with 7 bases lining up with TRBD2. The CDR3 covers 14 residues. The J segment lost 2 bases and the V segment lost 10 bases, leaving 9 bases of the junction unmatched. In germline, CDR1 is SGHTA, CDR2 FQGNSA.

This chain joins TRBV24-1 and TRBJ2-5, with 10 bases fitting TRBD1. The DNA end lines up better with TRBJ2-1; the J call may be wrong. The CDR3 runs to 15 residues. Germline V gene sequence: CDR1 KGHDR, CDR2 SFDVKD. CDR3 sequence (DNA): TGTGCCACCAGTGAGGGACAGGGGATTAACAATGAGCAGTTCTTC. It codes for CATSEGQGINNEQFF.

The rearrangement joins TRBV5-4 to TRBJ2-1; no firm D call. Near its end, the DNA agrees better with TRBJ2-5, so the J call may be wrong. In germline, CDR1 is SGHNT, CDR2 YYREEE (reference sequence). The CDR3 runs to 13 residues. The CDR3 sequence: CASSLDRSGTQYF. In DNA form, the CDR3 reads TGTGCCAGCAGCTTGGACCGCTCCGGGACCCAGTACTTC.

The CDR3 DNA is TGTGCCAGCAGCTTAGAAGGCGCGATAACCTATGGCTACACCTTC. Protein sequence: CASSLEGAITYGYTF. The J gene is TRBJ1-2, the V gene TRBV7-6; D remains unclear. Trimming took off 1 base at V and 4 bases at J, with 13 bases between the two ends. This CDR3 contains 15 residues. Germline values: CDR1 SGHVS, CDR2 FNYEAQ.